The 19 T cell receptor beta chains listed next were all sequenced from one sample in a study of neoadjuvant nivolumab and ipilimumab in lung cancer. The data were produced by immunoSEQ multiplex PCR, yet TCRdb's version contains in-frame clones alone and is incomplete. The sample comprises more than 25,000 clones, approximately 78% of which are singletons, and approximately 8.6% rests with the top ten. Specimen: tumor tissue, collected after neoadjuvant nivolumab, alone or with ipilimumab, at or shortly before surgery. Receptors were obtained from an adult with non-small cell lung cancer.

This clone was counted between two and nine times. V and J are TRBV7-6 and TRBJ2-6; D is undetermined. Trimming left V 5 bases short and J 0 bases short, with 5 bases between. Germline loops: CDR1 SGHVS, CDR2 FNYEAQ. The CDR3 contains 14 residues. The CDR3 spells CASSRYSGANVLTF. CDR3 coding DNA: TGTGCCAGCAGCCGGTACTCTGGGGCCAACGTCCTGACTTTC.

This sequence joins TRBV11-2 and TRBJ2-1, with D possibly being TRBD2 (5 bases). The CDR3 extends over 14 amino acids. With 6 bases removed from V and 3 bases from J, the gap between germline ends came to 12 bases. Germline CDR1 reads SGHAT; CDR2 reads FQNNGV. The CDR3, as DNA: TGTGCCAGCAGAGCGCCCGGACTCTACAATGAGCAGTTCTTC. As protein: CASRAPGLYNEQFF. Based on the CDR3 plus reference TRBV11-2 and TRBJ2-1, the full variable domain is EAGVAQSPRYKIIEKRQSVAFWCNPISGHATLYWYQQILGQGPKLLIQFQNNGVVDDSQLPKDRFSAERLKGVDSTLKIQPAKLEDSAVYLCASRAPGLYNEQFFGPGTRLTVL.

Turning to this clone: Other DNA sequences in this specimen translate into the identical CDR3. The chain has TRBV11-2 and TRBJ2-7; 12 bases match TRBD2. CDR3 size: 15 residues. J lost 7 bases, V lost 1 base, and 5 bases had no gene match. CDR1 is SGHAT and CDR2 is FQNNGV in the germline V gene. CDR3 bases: TGTGCCAGCAGCTTAGCACTAGCGGGAGGTCGGGAGCAGTACTTC. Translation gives CASSLALAGGREQYF.

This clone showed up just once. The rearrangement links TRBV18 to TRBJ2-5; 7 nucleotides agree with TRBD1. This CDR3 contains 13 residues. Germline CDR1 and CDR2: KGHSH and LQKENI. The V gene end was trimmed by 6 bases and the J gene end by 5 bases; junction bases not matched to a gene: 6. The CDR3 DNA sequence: TGTGCCAGCTCTCCCGACAGGGAGGAGACCCAGTACTTC. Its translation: CASSPDREETQYF.

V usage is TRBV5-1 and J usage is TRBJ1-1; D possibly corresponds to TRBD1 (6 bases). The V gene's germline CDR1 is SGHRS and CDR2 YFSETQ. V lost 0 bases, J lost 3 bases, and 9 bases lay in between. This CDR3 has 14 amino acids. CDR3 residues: CASSLAGADTEAFF. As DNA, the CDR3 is TGCGCCAGCAGCTTGGCAGGGGCGGACACTGAAGCTTTCTTT. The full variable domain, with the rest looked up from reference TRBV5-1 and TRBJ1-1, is KAGVTQTPRYLIKTRGQQVTLSCSPISGHRSVSWYQQTPGQGLQFLFEYFSETQRNKGNFPGRFSGRQFSNSRSEMNVSTLELGDSALYLCASSLAGADTEAFFGQGTRLTVV.

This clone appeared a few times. For the CDR3, the DNA is TGTGCCAGCAGTGACCCTACAAGGAACTATGGCTACACCTTC. This encodes CASSDPTRNYGYTF. This rearrangement joins TRBV2 to TRBJ1-2, with D unclear. The germline V gene encodes CDR1 SNHLY and CDR2 FYNNEI. Between the trimmed V and J ends, which lost 3 bases and 2 bases, there was a span of 10 bases. The CDR3 is 14 residues long.

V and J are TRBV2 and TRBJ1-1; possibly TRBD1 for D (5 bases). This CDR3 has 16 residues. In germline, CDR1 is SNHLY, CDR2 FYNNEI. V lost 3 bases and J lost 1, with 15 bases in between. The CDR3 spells CASSDSPGPTNTEAFF. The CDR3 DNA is TGTGCCAGCAGTGACAGCCCGGGACCGACGAACACTGAAGCTTTCTTT.

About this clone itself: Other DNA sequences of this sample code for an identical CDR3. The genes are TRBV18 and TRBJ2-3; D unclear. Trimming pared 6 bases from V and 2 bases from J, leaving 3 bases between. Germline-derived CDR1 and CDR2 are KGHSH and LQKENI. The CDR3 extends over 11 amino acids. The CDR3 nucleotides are TGTGCCAGCTCCTTCACAGATACGCAGTATTTT. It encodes CASSFTDTQYF.

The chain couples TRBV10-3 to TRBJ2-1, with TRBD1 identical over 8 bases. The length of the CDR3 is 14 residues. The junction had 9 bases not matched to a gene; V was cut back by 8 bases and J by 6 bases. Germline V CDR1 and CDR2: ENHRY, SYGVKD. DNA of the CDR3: TGTGCCATCGGTCCAGGACAGGGTGTCAATGAGCAGTTCTTC. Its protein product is CAIGPGQGVNEQFF.

In nucleotides, the CDR3 is TGTGCCTGGAGTAGAGAGGCTAGCGGGGTTCAAGGTACGCAGTATTTT. This encodes CAWSREASGVQGTQYF. The genes are TRBV30 and TRBJ2-3; 9 nucleotides agree with TRBD2. Trimming took 2 bases from V and 8 from J; bases not matched to a gene: 14. The CDR3 length is 16 residues. Germline V CDR1 and CDR2: GTSNPN, SVGIG (reference sequence).

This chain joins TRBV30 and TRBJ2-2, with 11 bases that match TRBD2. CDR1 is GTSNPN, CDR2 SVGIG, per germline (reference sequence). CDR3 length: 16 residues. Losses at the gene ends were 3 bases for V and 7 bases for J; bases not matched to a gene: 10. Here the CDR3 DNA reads TGTGCCTGGAGGGCAACTAGCGGGAGAGGGTACGGGGAGCTGTTTTTT. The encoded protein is CAWRATSGRGYGELFF.

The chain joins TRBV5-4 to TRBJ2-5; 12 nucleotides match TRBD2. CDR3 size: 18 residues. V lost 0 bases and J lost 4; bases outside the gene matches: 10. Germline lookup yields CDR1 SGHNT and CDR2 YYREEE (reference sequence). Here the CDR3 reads CASSLGRRLAGEGETQYF. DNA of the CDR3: TGTGCCAGCAGCTTGGGCCGCCGACTAGCGGGAGAGGGAGAGACCCAGTACTTC. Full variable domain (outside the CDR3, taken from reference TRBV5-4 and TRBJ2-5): ETGVTQSPTHLIKTRGQQVTLRCSSQSGHNTVSWYQQALGQGPQFIFQYYREEENGRGNFPPRFSGLQFPNYSSELNVNALELDDSALYLCASSLGRRLAGEGETQYFGPGTRLLVL.

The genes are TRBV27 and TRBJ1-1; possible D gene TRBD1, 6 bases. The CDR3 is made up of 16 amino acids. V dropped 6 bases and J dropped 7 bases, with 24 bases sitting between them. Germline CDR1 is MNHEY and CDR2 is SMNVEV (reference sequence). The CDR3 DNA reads TGTGCCAGCAGCGCTCTTCAGGGGATCTATGATATTGAAGCTTTCTTT. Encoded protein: CASSALQGIYDIEAFF.

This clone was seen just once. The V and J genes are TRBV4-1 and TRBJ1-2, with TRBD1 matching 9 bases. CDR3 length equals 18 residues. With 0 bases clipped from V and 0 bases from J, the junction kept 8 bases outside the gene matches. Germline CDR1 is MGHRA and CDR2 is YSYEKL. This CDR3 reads CASSQDRGTGRANYGYTF. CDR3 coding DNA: TGCGCCAGCAGCCAAGATCGGGGGACAGGGAGGGCTAACTATGGCTACACCTTC.

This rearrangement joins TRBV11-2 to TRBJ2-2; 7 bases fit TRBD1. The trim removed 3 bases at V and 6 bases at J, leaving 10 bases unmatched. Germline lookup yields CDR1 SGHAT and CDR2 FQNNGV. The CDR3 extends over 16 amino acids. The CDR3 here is CASSFRQGVPSGELFF. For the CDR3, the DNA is TGTGCCAGCAGCTTCCGACAGGGAGTGCCCTCCGGGGAGCTGTTTTTT.

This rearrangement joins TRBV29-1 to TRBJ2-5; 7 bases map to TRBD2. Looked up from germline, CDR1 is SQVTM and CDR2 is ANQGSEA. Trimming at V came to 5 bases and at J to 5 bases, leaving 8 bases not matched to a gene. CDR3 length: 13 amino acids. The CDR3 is CSVNLAVGETQYF. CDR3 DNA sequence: TGCAGCGTTAATCTAGCGGTCGGGGAGACCCAGTACTTC.

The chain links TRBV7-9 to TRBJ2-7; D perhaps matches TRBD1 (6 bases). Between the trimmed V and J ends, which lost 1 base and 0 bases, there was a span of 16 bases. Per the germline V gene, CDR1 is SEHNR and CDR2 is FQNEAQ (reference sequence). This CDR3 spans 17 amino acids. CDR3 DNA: TGTGCCAGCAGCTTAGGACAGGCCCCCGAATCCTCCTACGAGCAGTACTTC. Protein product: CASSLGQAPESSYEQYF.

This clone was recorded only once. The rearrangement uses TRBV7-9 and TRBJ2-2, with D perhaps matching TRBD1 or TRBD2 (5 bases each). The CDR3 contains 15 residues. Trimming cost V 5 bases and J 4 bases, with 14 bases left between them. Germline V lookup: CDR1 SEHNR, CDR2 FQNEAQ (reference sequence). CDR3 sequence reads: CASSRPLGATGELFF. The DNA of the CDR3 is TGTGCCAGCAGCCGACCACTAGGGGCCACCGGGGAGCTGTTTTTT.

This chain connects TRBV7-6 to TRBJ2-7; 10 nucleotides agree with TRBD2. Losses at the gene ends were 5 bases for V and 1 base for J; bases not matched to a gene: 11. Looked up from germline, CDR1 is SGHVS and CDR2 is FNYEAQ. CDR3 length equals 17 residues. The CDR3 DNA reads TGTGCCAGCAGCCGAGGTGGTAGCGGGAGGATTTCCTACGAGCAGTACTTC. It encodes CASSRGGSGRISYEQYF.